These 17 T cell receptor beta chains were sequenced from one sample in a study of cytomegalovirus exposure and HLA in healthy donors. PCR employed 60 Vbeta and 13 Jbeta primers. TCRdb keeps only in-frame clones here, not all; method: immunoSEQ multiplex PCR. Among about 140,000 clones listed, around a tenth were seen once. Input material: PBMCs. The receptors stem from a male donor in good health and CMV-seronegative.

This clone was seen a few times. The chain uses TRBV28 and TRBJ2-5; tentatively, D is TRBD2 (5 bases). Judging by the DNA end, TRBJ2-7 fits better; the J call may be wrong. CDR3 size: 13 residues. The germline CDR1 and CDR2 sequences are MDHEN and SYDVKM. In DNA form, the CDR3 reads TGTGCCAGCGGAGAGGGCCGGACCTACGAGCAGTACTTC. This gives the protein CASGEGRTYEQYF.

This clone was seen only a few times. One end of the junction does not line up with germline, which may come from a read error. This chain uses TRBV25-1 with TRBJ2-1; possible D gene TRBD2, 6 bases. CDR1 MGHDK and CDR2 SYGVNS come from the germline V gene. The CDR3 runs 11 residues. CDR3 sequence (DNA): TGTGCCAGCAGTGGACTCATGACTAGAATCTTC. Protein: CASSGLMTRIF. Full variable domain (outside the CDR3, taken from reference TRBV25-1 and TRBJ2-1): EADIYQTPRYLVIGTGKKITLECSQTMGHDKMYWYQQDPGMELHLIHYSYGVNSTEKGDLSSESTVSRIRTEHFPLTLESARPSHTSQYLCASSGLMTRIFGPGTRLTVL.

The sample holds a few counts of this clone. The gene calls are TRBV7-6 and TRBJ2-1; possible D gene TRBD1, 6 bases. V was trimmed by 1 base and J by 1 base, leaving 8 bases between them. CDR1 and CDR2 (germline): SGHVS, FNYEAQ. This CDR3 is 15 amino acids long. The CDR3, as DNA: TGTGCCAGCAGCTTAGGGGGGCTTTCCTACAATGAGCAGTTCTTC. It codes for CASSLGGLSYNEQFF.

The V and J genes are TRBV11-2 and TRBJ2-1; 15 nucleotides line up with TRBD2. This CDR3 is built from 19 residues. Germline V gives CDR1 SGHAT, CDR2 FQNNGV. After removal of 5 bases from V and 9 bases from J, the junction contained 17 bases not matched to a gene. DNA for the CDR3: TGTGCCAGCAGCAGTGGGACTAGCGGGAGGTCCCCCTCCTATGGTGAGCAGTTCTTC. Protein: CASSSGTSGRSPSYGEQFF.

In its sample, this clone was seen a few times. CDR3 coding DNA: TGCGCCAGCAGCTTGGGCCAGCCGGGTGAAAAACTGTTTTTT. This encodes CASSLGQPGEKLFF. The chain employs TRBV5-1 and TRBJ1-4; D is unresolved. CDR1 is SGHRS and CDR2 is YFSETQ in the germline V gene. The germline V and J ends were trimmed by 0 bases and 7 bases, with 10 bases remaining between them. The CDR3 is 14 amino acids.

V is TRBV7-2 and J is TRBJ2-5, with 7 bases that match TRBD1. This CDR3 spans 15 amino acids. The junction had 6 bases not matched to a gene; V was cut back by 5 bases and J by 0 bases. CDR1 and CDR2 (germline): SGHTA, FQGNSA. CDR3 sequence reads: CASSPAQGYQETQYF. The CDR3 DNA is TGTGCCAGCAGCCCGGCACAGGGGTACCAAGAGACCCAGTACTTC.

CDR3 in amino acids: CASSMDRDQPQHF. DNA for the CDR3: TGTGCCAGCAGTATGGACAGGGACCAGCCCCAGCATTTT. This chain joins TRBV6-6 and TRBJ1-5; 8 bases align to TRBD1. The CDR3 runs to 13 residues. The germline V gene has CDR1 MNHNY and CDR2 SVGAGI (reference sequence). J lost 7 bases, V lost 5 bases, and 4 bases had no gene match.

The chain carries TRBV11-2 and TRBJ2-7; the match to TRBD2 covers 13 bases. The germline CDR1 and CDR2 sequences are SGHAT and FQNNGV. The CDR3 length is 17 residues. The V gene end was trimmed by 1 base and the J gene end by 2 bases; junction bases not matched to a gene: 5. Written as DNA, the CDR3 is TGTGCCAGCAGCTTAGGGGAGGGACTAGCGGGAACCTACGAGCAGTACTTC. This sequence encodes CASSLGEGLAGTYEQYF.

This chain connects TRBV4-3 to TRBJ1-2, with 7 positions matching TRBD1. The CDR3 runs to 15 residues. CDR1 is LGHNA, CDR2 YSLEER, per germline. V was clipped by 0 bases and J by 7 bases; unmatched bases: 8. CDR3 loop: CASSQEDRVGSGYTF. CDR3 in DNA: TGCGCCAGCAGCCAAGAAGACAGGGTAGGGTCTGGCTACACCTTC.

V is TRBV19 and J is TRBJ1-4; no clear D. Trimming pared 7 bases from V and 0 bases from J, leaving 15 bases between. CDR3 length: 16 amino acids. Germline lookup yields CDR1 LNHDA and CDR2 SQIVND (reference sequence). This chain's CDR3 is CASKEPGASTNEKLFF. The CDR3 bases are TGTGCCAGTAAGGAGCCGGGAGCATCAACTAATGAAAAACTGTTTTTT.

The rearrangement joins TRBV9 to TRBJ1-2; unclear D gene. V lost 4 bases to trimming and J lost 7 bases, with 11 bases between them. There are 12 residues in the CDR3. Looked up from germline, CDR1 is SGDLS and CDR2 is YYNGEE. The DNA for the CDR3 is TGTGCCAGCAGCCCCCGGACTGCTGGCTACACCTTC. Translated, it gives CASSPRTAGYTF.

Only a few counts were recorded for this clone. As DNA, the CDR3 is TGTGCCACCGGGGAAGGACAGGCGAACACCGGGGAGCTGTTTTTT. It encodes CATGEGQANTGELFF. The chain couples TRBV10-3 to TRBJ2-2, with 7 bases aligning to TRBD1. CDR1 is ENHRY and CDR2 is SYGVKD in the germline V gene. With V trimmed by 10 bases and J by 0 bases, 8 bases remained unmatched. The CDR3 totals 15 residues.

The chain recombines TRBV5-1 with TRBJ2-5, with 9 nucleotides matching TRBD1. V dropped 0 bases and J dropped 5; count of bases not matched to a gene: 5. This CDR3 region has 15 residues. CDR1 and CDR2 (germline): SGHRS, YFSETQ. The CDR3 DNA is TGCGCCAGCAGCTTGGAGGGGACAGGGTGGGAGACCCAGTACTTC. This translates into CASSLEGTGWETQYF. Variable domain in full (rest from reference TRBV5-1 and TRBJ2-5): KAGVTQTPRYLIKTRGQQVTLSCSPISGHRSVSWYQQTPGQGLQFLFEYFSETQRNKGNFPGRFSGRQFSNSRSEMNVSTLELGDSALYLCASSLEGTGWETQYFGPGTRLLVL.

The chain is built from TRBV7-8 and TRBJ1-5; the D gene is possibly TRBD1 (5 bases). CDR3 length: 18 amino acids. Germline V lookup: CDR1 SGHVS, CDR2 FQNEAQ. The V end lost 5 bases, the J end lost 1 base, and 21 bases lay between the germline ends. The CDR3 DNA reads TGTGCCAGCAGCCCCTCGTGGAGGGGAAAAATCAGCAATCAGCCCCAGCATTTT. It translates to CASSPSWRGKISNQPQHF.

This clone was seen more than once but under ten times. The chain recombines TRBV30 with TRBJ2-4, with no clear D. CDR1 and CDR2 (germline): GTSNPN, SVGIG (reference sequence). Between the trimmed V and J ends, which lost 4 bases and 9 bases, there was a span of 10 bases. This CDR3 spans 11 amino acids. CDR3 sequence reads: CAWTLRSIQYF. The CDR3 DNA reads TGTGCCTGGACCCTAAGGAGCATTCAGTACTTC.

The sample holds a few counts of this clone. The chain is built from TRBV5-1 and TRBJ1-1, with TRBD1 identical over 8 bases. The CDR3 is 13 amino acids. V lost 2 bases to trimming and J lost 4 bases; unmatched junction nucleotides: 1. Germline V gives CDR1 SGHRS, CDR2 YFSETQ. The CDR3: CASSLQGGTEAFF. CDR3 DNA sequence: TGCGCCAGCAGCTTACAGGGGGGCACTGAAGCTTTCTTT.

The chain employs TRBV5-1 and TRBJ2-2; D is possibly TRBD1 (6 bases). V lost 3 bases and J 0 bases, leaving 15 bases between the germline ends. Germline V gene lookup returns CDR1 SGHRS and CDR2 YFSETQ. The CDR3 length is 17 residues. CDR3 protein: CASSSPTGQPNTGELFF. The CDR3 DNA follows: TGCGCCAGCAGCTCCCCGACAGGACAGCCGAACACCGGGGAGCTGTTTTTT.